The rows below give T cell receptor beta chains drawn from one sample of a study of shared clonotypes between healthy human individuals. The table came from immunoSEQ multiplex PCR; TCRdb's copy has only in-frame clones and leaves some out. The sample holds 2 million to 2.5 million clones, 85% to 95% seen once. Sequencing used naive CD4+ T cells from PBMCs. The receptors were sampled from a man in his late teens or twenties in good health. Some clones in this sample may be carry-over from other donors' samples. Each CDR3 is given with its conserved first and last residue. A D gene is named only where the DNA matches it firmly. Part of the rows lack a size; the others show once, few, many or a class for expanded clones.

j_call: TRBJ1-4; v_call: TRBV6-6; clone_size: NA; d_call: NA; cdr3_aa: CASSLPERKLFF; cdr3_nt: TGTGCCAGCAGCTTACCCGAAAGGAAACTGTTTTTT
j_call: TRBJ2-5; v_call: TRBV15; clone_size: NA; d_call: TRBD2; cdr3_aa: CATSRDTGGQYF; cdr3_nt: TGTGCCACCAGCAGAGATACGGGGGGCCAGTACTTC
j_call: TRBJ2-7; v_call: TRBV11-2; clone_size: NA; d_call: TRBD2; cdr3_aa: CASSLGLGLTSGWYEQYF; cdr3_nt: TGTGCCAGCAGCTTAGGGCTCGGTTTAACTAGCGGGTGGTACGAGCAGTACTTC
j_call: TRBJ1-3; v_call: TRBV4-3; clone_size: NA; d_call: NA; cdr3_aa: CASSQDSGNTIYF; cdr3_nt: TGCGCCAGCAGCCAAGACTCTGGAAACACCATATATTTT
j_call: TRBJ2-1; v_call: TRBV6-6; clone_size: NA; d_call: TRBD1; cdr3_aa: CASSFKQGDYEQFF; cdr3_nt: TGTGCCAGCAGTTTTAAACAGGGGGATTATGAGCAGTTCTTC
j_call: TRBJ2-2; v_call: TRBV5-1; clone_size: NA; d_call: TRBD2; cdr3_aa: CASSHTTSGTTGELFF; cdr3_nt: TGCGCCAGCAGCCACACGACTAGCGGGACCACCGGGGAGCTGTTTTTT
j_call: TRBJ2-3; v_call: TRBV7-2; clone_size: NA; d_call: TRBD2; cdr3_aa: CASSFQAGAGTDTQYF; cdr3_nt: TGTGCCAGCAGCTTTCAAGCGGGAGCCGGCACAGATACGCAGTATTTT
j_call: TRBJ1-2; v_call: TRBV29-1; clone_size: few; d_call: TRBD1; cdr3_aa: CSVLGQGAWNYGYTF; cdr3_nt: TGCAGCGTATTGGGACAGGGGGCGTGGAACTATGGCTACACCTTC
j_call: TRBJ2-3; v_call: TRBV2; clone_size: NA; d_call: NA; cdr3_aa: CASKIRLAIDTQYF; cdr3_nt: TGTGCCAGCAAAATTCGGTTAGCGATAGATACGCAGTATTTT
j_call: TRBJ2-5; v_call: TRBV7-2; clone_size: NA; d_call: TRBD2; cdr3_aa: CASRDRRASGGETQYF; cdr3_nt: TGTGCCAGCAGGGATAGGAGGGCTAGCGGAGGGGAGACCCAGTACTTC
j_call: TRBJ1-2; v_call: TRBV29-1; clone_size: NA; d_call: NA; cdr3_aa: CSVEIRGGYTF; cdr3_nt: TGCAGCGTTGAAATCAGGGGCGGCTACACCTTC
j_call: TRBJ2-7; v_call: TRBV27; clone_size: NA; d_call: NA; cdr3_aa: CASSRTVAALYEQYF; cdr3_nt: TGTGCCAGCAGTCGAACGGTAGCGGCCCTATACGAGCAGTACTTC
j_call: TRBJ2-7; v_call: TRBV15; clone_size: NA; d_call: TRBD1; cdr3_aa: CATSRSSFRDRAYEQYF; cdr3_nt: TGTGCCACCAGCAGATCAAGCTTCCGGGACAGAGCCTACGAGCAGTACTTC
j_call: TRBJ2-7; v_call: TRBV18; clone_size: NA; d_call: NA; cdr3_aa: CASSPVSATEPTEQYF; cdr3_nt: TGTGCCAGCTCACCAGTTAGCGCGACGGAGCCCACCGAGCAGTACTTC
j_call: TRBJ2-5; v_call: TRBV5-8; clone_size: once; d_call: NA; cdr3_aa: CASNKGRQETQYF; cdr3_nt: TGTGCCAGCAACAAGGGGCGCCAAGAGACCCAGTACTTC
j_call: TRBJ1-3; v_call: TRBV6-1; clone_size: NA; d_call: NA; cdr3_aa: CASRMAAAVGNTIYF; cdr3_nt: TGTGCCAGCAGGATGGCCGCCGCCGTTGGAAACACCATATATTTT
j_call: TRBJ1-1; v_call: TRBV7-3; clone_size: NA; d_call: TRBD1; cdr3_aa: CASRLTGTVGNTEAFF; cdr3_nt: TGTGCCAGCAGGTTAACAGGGACAGTAGGGAACACTGAAGCTTTCTTT
j_call: TRBJ2-1; v_call: TRBV28; clone_size: NA; d_call: NA; cdr3_aa: CASSREFFTYNEQFF; cdr3_nt: TGTGCCAGCAGCAGGGAGTTTTTCACTTACAATGAGCAGTTCTTC
j_call: TRBJ1-1; v_call: TRBV29-1; clone_size: NA; d_call: NA; cdr3_aa: CSVVGFGRDEAFF; cdr3_nt: TGCAGCGTTGTTGGGTTCGGAAGGGATGAAGCTTTCTTT
j_call: TRBJ1-5; v_call: TRBV4-1; clone_size: once; d_call: NA; cdr3_aa: CASSQAGVNQPQHF; cdr3_nt: TGCGCCAGCAGCCAAGCAGGGGTAAATCAGCCCCAGCATTTT
j_call: TRBJ1-3; v_call: TRBV7-8; clone_size: NA; d_call: NA; cdr3_aa: CASSPLSGAGNTIYF; cdr3_nt: TGTGCCAGCAGCCCCCTCTCAGGGGCTGGAAACACCATATATTTT
j_call: TRBJ1-5; v_call: TRBV28; clone_size: NA; d_call: NA; cdr3_aa: CASSPRGGSSLPQHF; cdr3_nt: TGTGCCAGCAGTCCCCGCGGGGGGTCTTCCTTGCCCCAGCATTTT
j_call: TRBJ2-3; v_call: TRBV5-1; clone_size: NA; d_call: TRBD2; cdr3_aa: CASSLRGGRTHTDTQYF; cdr3_nt: TGCGCCAGCAGCCTCCGGGGGGGGCGGACACACACAGATACGCAGTATTTT
j_call: TRBJ1-1; v_call: TRBV18; clone_size: NA; d_call: NA; cdr3_aa: CASSPLQPGDGTEAFF; cdr3_nt: TGTGCCAGCTCACCCCTTCAGCCGGGCGACGGCACTGAAGCTTTCTTT
j_call: TRBJ2-3; v_call: TRBV9; clone_size: NA; d_call: TRBD1; cdr3_aa: CASSVGQGPSTDTQYF; cdr3_nt: TGTGCCAGCAGCGTTGGACAGGGCCCTAGCACAGATACGCAGTATTTT
j_call: TRBJ1-5; v_call: TRBV11-1; clone_size: NA; d_call: NA; cdr3_aa: CASSLAGSGPQHF; cdr3_nt: TGTGCCAGCAGCTTAGCGGGGTCGGGGCCCCAGCATTTT
j_call: TRBJ2-7; v_call: TRBV27; clone_size: NA; d_call: TRBD2; cdr3_aa: CASSWTSGEQYF; cdr3_nt: TGTGCCAGCAGTTGGACTAGCGGAGAGCAGTACTTC
j_call: TRBJ2-1; v_call: TRBV27; clone_size: NA; d_call: TRBD2; cdr3_aa: CASTNSRGRVGSGSYNEQFF; cdr3_nt: TGTGCCAGCACCAACTCCCGCGGCAGGGTAGGTAGCGGGAGTTACAATGAGCAGTTCTTC
j_call: TRBJ1-2; v_call: TRBV14; clone_size: NA; d_call: NA; cdr3_aa: CASSQWGSSKLF; cdr3_nt: TGTGCCAGCAGCCAATGGGGCAGCAGTAAACTCTTC
j_call: TRBJ1-1; v_call: TRBV5-1; clone_size: NA; d_call: NA; cdr3_aa: CASSRAEGRGNTEAFF; cdr3_nt: TGCGCCAGCAGCCGGGCGGAGGGTCGGGGGAACACTGAAGCTTTCTTT
j_call: TRBJ1-1; v_call: TRBV10-3; clone_size: NA; d_call: NA; cdr3_aa: CAISEGGNTEAFF; cdr3_nt: TGTGCCATCAGTGAGGGAGGTAACACTGAAGCTTTCTTT
j_call: TRBJ2-3; v_call: TRBV27; clone_size: NA; d_call: NA; cdr3_aa: CASSAWGSTDTQYF; cdr3_nt: TGTGCCAGCAGTGCCTGGGGGAGCACAGATACGCAGTATTTT
j_call: TRBJ2-7; v_call: TRBV10-2; clone_size: NA; d_call: NA; cdr3_aa: CATSGTQSSYEQYF; cdr3_nt: TGCGCCACATCCGGGACTCAGAGCTCCTACGAGCAGTACTTC
j_call: TRBJ2-7; v_call: TRBV5-3; clone_size: NA; d_call: TRBD2; cdr3_aa: CARSITSGRSSYEQYF; cdr3_nt: TGTGCCAGAAGCATCACTAGCGGGAGGTCTTCCTACGAGCAGTACTTC
j_call: TRBJ1-2; v_call: TRBV5-1; clone_size: NA; d_call: NA; cdr3_aa: CASSWGPWEPYGYTF; cdr3_nt: TGCGCCAGCAGCTGGGGTCCTTGGGAACCGTATGGCTACACCTTC
j_call: TRBJ1-1; v_call: TRBV6-5; clone_size: NA; d_call: NA; cdr3_aa: CASSTGGGLNTEAFF; cdr3_nt: TGTGCCAGCAGTACTGGGGGAGGGTTGAACACTGAAGCTTTCTTT
j_call: TRBJ2-2; v_call: TRBV19; clone_size: NA; d_call: TRBD1; cdr3_aa: CASSNRGLGGELFF; cdr3_nt: TGTGCCAGTAGTAATAGGGGGCTGGGCGGGGAGCTGTTTTTT
j_call: TRBJ2-7; v_call: TRBV29-1; clone_size: NA; d_call: TRBD1; cdr3_aa: CSVEGQGLGEQYF; cdr3_nt: TGCAGCGTTGAGGGACAGGGTTTAGGGGAGCAGTACTTC
j_call: TRBJ2-7; v_call: TRBV6-7; clone_size: once; d_call: NA; cdr3_aa: CASSYWTRKLCYEQYF; cdr3_nt: TGTGCCAGCAGTTACTGGACACGTAAACTTTGCTACGAGCAGTACTTC
j_call: TRBJ2-3; v_call: TRBV7-6; clone_size: once; d_call: NA; cdr3_aa: CASSFRAADSNADTQYF; cdr3_nt: TGTGCCAGCAGCTTTCGCGCTGCGGACAGTAATGCGGATACGCAGTATTTT
j_call: TRBJ1-1; v_call: TRBV4-1; clone_size: NA; d_call: NA; cdr3_aa: CASSQVPRKVNTEAFF; cdr3_nt: TGCGCCAGCAGCCAAGTCCCGAGAAAGGTGAACACTGAAGCTTTCTTT
j_call: TRBJ1-2; v_call: TRBV7-9; clone_size: NA; d_call: TRBD1; cdr3_aa: CASSLRSGTDYGYTF; cdr3_nt: TGTGCCAGCAGCTTGAGATCCGGGACAGACTATGGCTACACCTTC
j_call: TRBJ2-1; v_call: TRBV4-2; clone_size: NA; d_call: TRBD2; cdr3_aa: CASSQETLQRLAGAQQFF; cdr3_nt: TGTGCCAGCAGCCAAGAGACACTCCAAAGACTAGCGGGAGCCCAACAGTTCTTC
j_call: TRBJ2-5; v_call: TRBV5-1; clone_size: NA; d_call: NA; cdr3_aa: CASSLIGAEQETQYF; cdr3_nt: TGCGCCAGCAGCTTGATAGGGGCCGAGCAAGAGACCCAGTACTTC
j_call: TRBJ2-1; v_call: TRBV5-1; clone_size: NA; d_call: NA; cdr3_aa: CASSFGQGPYNEQFF; cdr3_nt: TGCGCCAGCAGCTTCGGTCAGGGCCCCTACAATGAGCAGTTCTTC
j_call: TRBJ2-7; v_call: TRBV28; clone_size: NA; d_call: NA; cdr3_aa: CASSFAGGPTYEQYF; cdr3_nt: TGTGCCAGCAGCTTTGCGGGCGGGCCTACCTACGAGCAGTACTTC
j_call: TRBJ2-3; v_call: TRBV7-9; clone_size: NA; d_call: TRBD2; cdr3_aa: CASSSSGLAFADTQYF; cdr3_nt: TGTGCCAGCAGCTCTAGCGGACTAGCTTTCGCAGATACGCAGTATTTT
j_call: TRBJ2-3; v_call: TRBV30; clone_size: NA; d_call: TRBD2; cdr3_aa: CAWSGASGISDTQYF; cdr3_nt: TGTGCCTGGAGTGGGGCTAGCGGGATTTCAGATACGCAGTATTTT
j_call: TRBJ2-7; v_call: TRBV6-1; clone_size: NA; d_call: TRBD1; cdr3_aa: CASSDLRTGVYEQYF; cdr3_nt: TGTGCCAGCAGCGACCTCCGAACAGGGGTCTACGAGCAGTACTTC
j_call: TRBJ2-7; v_call: TRBV2; clone_size: NA; d_call: NA; cdr3_aa: CASRTAYEQYF; cdr3_nt: TGTGCCAGCAGGACAGCGTACGAGCAGTACTTC
j_call: TRBJ1-2; v_call: TRBV6-1; clone_size: NA; d_call: NA; cdr3_aa: CASSEASGRTLYSGYTF; cdr3_nt: TGTGCCAGCAGTGAAGCGAGTGGACGCACCCTCTATTCTGGCTACACCTTC